This T cell receptor (beta chain) was observed in a study of T cell responses to AZD1222 COVID-19 vaccine. Study outcomes and limitations: Donors, mostly white British, included more females; clonal diversity was possibly underestimated.

TCRdb keeps only in-frame clones here, not all; method: immunoSEQ multiplex PCR. This sample has around 180,000 clones, with about 85% found just once. Concerning this clone: Its antigen is still unknown.

The V segment lost 1 base and the J segment 2 bases; nucleotides outside the gene matches: 9. This CDR3 comprises 18 residues. Germline CDR1 is SGHNT and CDR2 is YENEEA. The receptor was isolated from an adult in good health. The V and J genes are TRBV11-3 and TRBJ2-3, with 10 bases identical to TRBD2. The source was peripheral blood, collected on day 0 of AZD1222 vaccination. This CDR3 is CASSLGNLAGAVTDTQYF. Written as DNA, the CDR3 is TGTGCCAGCAGCTTAGGTAACCTAGCGGGAGCAGTCACAGATACGCAGTATTTT.